Following are 8 T cell receptor beta chains from one sample sequenced in a study of shared clonotypes between healthy human individuals. Profiled with immunoSEQ multiplex PCR; TCRdb holds only in-frame clones, not every one. Found here are over a million clones, approximately 80% of them singletons; the top ten hold 0.61%. The sequencing input was memory CD4+ T cells from PBMCs. Subset: CD45RA-negative fraction. The receptors come from a man between 18 and 35 years old in good health. Some clones in this sample may be carry-over from other donors' samples.

The chain couples TRBV5-4 to TRBJ2-5; TRBD2 might be the D (5 bases). The CDR3 is 11 amino acids. Between the trimmed V and J ends, which lost 4 bases and 7 bases, there was a span of 8 bases. Per the germline V gene, CDR1 is SGHNT and CDR2 is YYREEE (reference sequence). CDR3 sequence (DNA): TGTGCCAGCAGCGCTGAGGGGACCCAGTACTTC. Residues: CASSAEGTQYF.

V and J are TRBV19 and TRBJ1-5; D call uncertain. CDR3 length equals 12 residues. V dropped 9 bases and J dropped 0 bases, with 6 bases sitting between them. Looked up from germline, CDR1 is LNHDA and CDR2 is SQIVND (reference sequence). CDR3 in DNA: TGTGCCAGCGGACTTAGCAATCAGCCCCAGCATTTT. Its protein product is CASGLSNQPQHF. The whole variable domain, remainder taken from reference TRBV19 and TRBJ1-5, is DGGITQSPKYLFRKEGQNVTLSCEQNLNHDAMYWYRQDPGQGLRLIYYSQIVNDFQKGDIAEGYSVSREKKESFPLTVTSAQKNPTAFYLCASGLSNQPQHFGDGTRLSIL.

This clone has only a few counts. V usage is TRBV5-1 and J usage is TRBJ2-3, with D possibly being TRBD1 (6 bases). Germline CDR1 and CDR2: SGHRS and YFSETQ. The CDR3 loop spans 16 amino acids. Trimming pared 4 bases from V and 4 bases from J, leaving 19 bases between. The CDR3 region has the DNA TGCGCCAGCAGCGTCTACGGGACACCCGGTTCAGATACGCAGTATTTT. It yields the protein CASSVYGTPGSDTQYF.

This clone was recorded once. DNA of the CDR3: TGTGCCAGCAGCCCTTATTATTTGGATGAGCAGTTCTTC. Protein sequence: CASSPYYLDEQFF. The rearrangement uses TRBV7-2 and TRBJ2-1; unclear D gene. Germline assignment: CDR1 SGHTA and CDR2 FQGNSA. This CDR3 has 13 residues. The V gene lost 5 bases and the J gene lost 8 bases, with 13 bases spanning the gap.

The J gene is TRBJ2-4, the V gene TRBV11-2; D gene unclear. The CDR3 covers 12 residues. Between the trimmed V and J ends, which lost 1 base and 5 bases, there was a span of 3 bases. From germline, CDR1 is SGHAT and CDR2 FQNNGV. The CDR3 DNA reads TGTGCCAGCAGCTTAGCGGAAAACATTCAGTACTTC. It specifies CASSLAENIQYF. The variable domain in full, with the rest retrieved from reference TRBV11-2 and TRBJ2-4, is EAGVAQSPRYKIIEKRQSVAFWCNPISGHATLYWYQQILGQGPKLLIQFQNNGVVDDSQLPKDRFSAERLKGVDSTLKIQPAKLEDSAVYLCASSLAENIQYFGAGTRLSVL.

This clone was found once. The chain has TRBV7-2 and TRBJ1-5; D is perhaps TRBD1 (6 bases). V was shortened by 0 bases and J by 6 bases, with 12 bases between the two germline ends. Germline V CDR1 and CDR2: SGHTA, FQGNSA. This CDR3 has 15 amino acids. The CDR3 here is CASSLAGGRSQPQHF. In nucleotides, the CDR3 is TGTGCCAGCAGCTTAGCAGGGGGTAGGTCTCAGCCCCAGCATTTT.

V and J are TRBV5-1 and TRBJ2-7, with D perhaps matching TRBD2 (6 bases). The CDR3 totals 12 residues. V was shortened by 3 bases and J by 3 bases, with 7 bases between the two germline ends. From germline, CDR1 is SGHRS and CDR2 YFSETQ. CDR3 protein: CASSWGGYEQYF. DNA of the CDR3: TGCGCCAGCAGCTGGGGAGGCTACGAGCAGTACTTC.

This chain links TRBV27 with TRBJ1-2; D remains ambiguous. CDR1 and CDR2 from the germline V gene are MNHEY and SMNVEV (reference sequence). CDR3 length: 14 amino acids. Trimming removed 3 bases at V and 5 bases at J, with 13 bases between. The CDR3 DNA reads TGTGCCAGCAGTTTCCGGCAGCGAGGATATGGCTACACCTTC. As protein: CASSFRQRGYGYTF.